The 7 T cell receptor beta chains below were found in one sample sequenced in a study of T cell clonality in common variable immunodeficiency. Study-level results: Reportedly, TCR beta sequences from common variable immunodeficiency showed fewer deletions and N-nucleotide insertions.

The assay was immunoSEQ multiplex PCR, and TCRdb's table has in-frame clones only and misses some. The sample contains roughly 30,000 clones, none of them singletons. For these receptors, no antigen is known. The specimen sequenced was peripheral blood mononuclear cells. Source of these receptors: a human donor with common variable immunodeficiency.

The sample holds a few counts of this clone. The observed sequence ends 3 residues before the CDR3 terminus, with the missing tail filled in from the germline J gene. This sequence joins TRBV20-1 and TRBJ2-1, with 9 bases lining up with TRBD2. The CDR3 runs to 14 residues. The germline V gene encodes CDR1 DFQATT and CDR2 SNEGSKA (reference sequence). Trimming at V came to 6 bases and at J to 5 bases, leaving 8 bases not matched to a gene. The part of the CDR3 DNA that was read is TGCAGTGCCCCACGCGCGGGGGGGAACAATGAG. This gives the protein CSAPRAGGNNE. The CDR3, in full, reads CSAPRAGGNNEQFF.

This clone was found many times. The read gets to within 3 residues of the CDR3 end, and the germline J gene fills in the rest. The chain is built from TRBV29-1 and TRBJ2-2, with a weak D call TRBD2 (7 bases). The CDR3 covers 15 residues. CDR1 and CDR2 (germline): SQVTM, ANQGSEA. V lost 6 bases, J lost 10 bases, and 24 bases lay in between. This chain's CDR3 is CSVTKGVGGAEELFF. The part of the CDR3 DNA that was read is TGCAGCGTCACAAAGGGGGTGGGGGGGGCCGAGGAG.

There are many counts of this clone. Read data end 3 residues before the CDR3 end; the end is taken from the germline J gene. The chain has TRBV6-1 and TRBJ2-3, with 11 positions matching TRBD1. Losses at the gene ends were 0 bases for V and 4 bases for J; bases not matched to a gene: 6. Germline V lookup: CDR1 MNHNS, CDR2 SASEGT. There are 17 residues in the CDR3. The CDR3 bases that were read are TGTGCCAGCAGTGAAGCAACCGGGACAGGGGGTTCAGATACG. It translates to CASSEATGTGGSDT. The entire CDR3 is CASSEATGTGGSDTQYF.

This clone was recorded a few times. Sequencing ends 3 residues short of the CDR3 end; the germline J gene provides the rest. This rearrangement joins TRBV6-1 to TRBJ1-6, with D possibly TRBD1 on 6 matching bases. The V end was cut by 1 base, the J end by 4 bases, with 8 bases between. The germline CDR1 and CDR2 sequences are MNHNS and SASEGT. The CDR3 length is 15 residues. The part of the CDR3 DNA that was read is TGTGCCAGCAGTGAAGGAGGGGGTTATAATTCACCC. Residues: CASSEGGGYNSP. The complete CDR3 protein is CASSEGGGYNSPLHF.

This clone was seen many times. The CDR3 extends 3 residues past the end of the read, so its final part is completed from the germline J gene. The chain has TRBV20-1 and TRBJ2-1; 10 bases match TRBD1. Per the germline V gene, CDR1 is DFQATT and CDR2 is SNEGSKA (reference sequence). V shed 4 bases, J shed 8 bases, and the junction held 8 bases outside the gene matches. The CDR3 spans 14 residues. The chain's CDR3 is CSATRDRGSDEQFF. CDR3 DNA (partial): TGCAGTGCTACCCGGGACAGGGGAAGCGATGAG.

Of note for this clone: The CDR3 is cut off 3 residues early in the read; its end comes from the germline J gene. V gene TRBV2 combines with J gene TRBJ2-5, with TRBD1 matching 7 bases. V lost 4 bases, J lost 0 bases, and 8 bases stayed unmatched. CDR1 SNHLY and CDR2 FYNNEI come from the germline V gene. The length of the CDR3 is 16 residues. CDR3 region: CASSAGTAFYQETQYF. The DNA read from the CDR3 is TGTGCCAGCAGTGCAGGGACAGCCTTTTACCAAGAGACC. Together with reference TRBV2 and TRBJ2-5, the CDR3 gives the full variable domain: EPEVTQTPSHQVTQMGQEVILRCVPISNHLYFYWYRQILGQKVEFLVSFYNNEISEKSEIFDDQFSVERPDGSNFTLKIRSTKLEDSAMYFCASSAGTAFYQETQYFGPGTRLLVL.

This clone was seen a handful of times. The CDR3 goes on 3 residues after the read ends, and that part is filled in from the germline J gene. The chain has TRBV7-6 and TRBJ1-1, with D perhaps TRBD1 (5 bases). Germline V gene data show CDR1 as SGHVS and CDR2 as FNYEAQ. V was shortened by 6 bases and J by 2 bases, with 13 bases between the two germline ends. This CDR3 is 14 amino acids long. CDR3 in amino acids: CASRTQDSNTEAFF. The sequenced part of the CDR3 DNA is TGTGCCAGCAGGACACAGGATTCCAACACTGAA.